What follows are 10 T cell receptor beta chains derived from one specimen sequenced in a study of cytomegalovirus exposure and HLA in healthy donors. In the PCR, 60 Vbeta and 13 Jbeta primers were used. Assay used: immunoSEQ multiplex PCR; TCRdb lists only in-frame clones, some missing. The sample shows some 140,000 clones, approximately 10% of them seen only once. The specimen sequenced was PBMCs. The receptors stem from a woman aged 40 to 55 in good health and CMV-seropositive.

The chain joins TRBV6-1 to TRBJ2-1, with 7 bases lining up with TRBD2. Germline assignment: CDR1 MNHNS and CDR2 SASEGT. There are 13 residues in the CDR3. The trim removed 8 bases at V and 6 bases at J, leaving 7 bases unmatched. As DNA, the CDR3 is TGTGCCAGCTGGGGGGGAGTTGTCAATGAGCAGTTCTTC. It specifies CASWGGVVNEQFF.

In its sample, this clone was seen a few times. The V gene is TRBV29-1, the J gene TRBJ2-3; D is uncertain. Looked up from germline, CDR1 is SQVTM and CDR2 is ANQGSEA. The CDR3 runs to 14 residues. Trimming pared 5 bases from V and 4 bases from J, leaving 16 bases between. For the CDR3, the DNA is TGCAGCGTTAGAGGCGGCCCGCTAGCAGATACGCAGTATTTT. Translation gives CSVRGGPLADTQYF.

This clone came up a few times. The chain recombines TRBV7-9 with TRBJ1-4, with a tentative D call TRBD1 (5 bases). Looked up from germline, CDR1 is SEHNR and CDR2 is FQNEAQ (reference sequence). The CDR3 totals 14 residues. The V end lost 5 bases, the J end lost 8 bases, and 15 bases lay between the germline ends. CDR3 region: CASSDQGWGEKLFF. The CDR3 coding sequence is TGTGCCAGCAGCGATCAGGGATGGGGAGAAAAACTGTTTTTT.

CDR3 sequence reads: CASSVGTGFTEQYF. As DNA, the CDR3 is TGTGCCAGCAGCGTCGGGACAGGGTTTACCGAGCAGTACTTC. V is TRBV9 and J is TRBJ2-7, with 9 bases identical to TRBD1. Germline values: CDR1 SGDLS, CDR2 YYNGEE. The CDR3 extends over 14 amino acids. The junction had 6 bases not matched to a gene; V was cut back by 2 bases and J by 6 bases.

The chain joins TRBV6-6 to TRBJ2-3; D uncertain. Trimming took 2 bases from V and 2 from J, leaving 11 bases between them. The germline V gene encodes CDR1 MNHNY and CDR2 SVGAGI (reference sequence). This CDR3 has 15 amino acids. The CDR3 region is CASSYGRIYTDTQYF. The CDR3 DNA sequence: TGTGCCAGCAGTTACGGCCGAATTTACACAGATACGCAGTATTTT.

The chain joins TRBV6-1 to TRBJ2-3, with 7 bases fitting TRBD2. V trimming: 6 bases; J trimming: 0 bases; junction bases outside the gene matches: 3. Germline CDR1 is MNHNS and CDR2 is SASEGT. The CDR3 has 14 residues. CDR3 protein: CASRGGTSTDTQYF. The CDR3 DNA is TGTGCCAGCAGGGGAGGGACTAGCACAGATACGCAGTATTTT.

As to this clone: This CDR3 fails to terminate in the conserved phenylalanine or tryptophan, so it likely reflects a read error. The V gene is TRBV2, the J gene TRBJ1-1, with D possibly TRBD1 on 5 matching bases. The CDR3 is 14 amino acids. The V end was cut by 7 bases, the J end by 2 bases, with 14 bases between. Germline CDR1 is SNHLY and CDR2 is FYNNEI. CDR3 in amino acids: CASIFRDNNTEAFV. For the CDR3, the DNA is TGTGCCAGCATTTTCAGGGATAATAACACTGAAGCTTTCGTT.

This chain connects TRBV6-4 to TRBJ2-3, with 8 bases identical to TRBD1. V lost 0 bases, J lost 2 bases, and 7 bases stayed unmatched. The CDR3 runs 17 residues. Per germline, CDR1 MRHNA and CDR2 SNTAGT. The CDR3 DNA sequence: TGTGCCAGCAGTGACTCGATGGACAGGGACCACACAGATACGCAGTATTTT. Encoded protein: CASSDSMDRDHTDTQYF.

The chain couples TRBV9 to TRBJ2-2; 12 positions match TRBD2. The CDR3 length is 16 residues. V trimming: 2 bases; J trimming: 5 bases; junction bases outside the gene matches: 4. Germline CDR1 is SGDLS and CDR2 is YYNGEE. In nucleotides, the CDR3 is TGTGCCAGCAGCGTCACTAGCGGGGGGATGACCGGGGAGCTGTTTTTT. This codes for CASSVTSGGMTGELFF.

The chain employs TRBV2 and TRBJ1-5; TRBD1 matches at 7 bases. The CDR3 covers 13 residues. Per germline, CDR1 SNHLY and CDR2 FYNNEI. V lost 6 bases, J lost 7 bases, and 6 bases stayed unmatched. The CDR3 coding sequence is TGTGCCAGCAGCCCAGGGGGTCGGCAGCCCCAGCATTTT. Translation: CASSPGGRQPQHF.